The clone carrying this T cell receptor (beta chain) was found a few times. The sample comes from a study of PD-L1 blockade in urothelial cancer. Study background: Blood gave a median roughly 150,000 T cells.

The CDR3 runs 13 residues. CDR1 is GTSNPN, CDR2 SVGIG, per germline (reference sequence). V lost 3 bases and J 7 bases, leaving 13 bases between the germline ends. Here immunoSEQ multiplex PCR was the method, and the copy in TCRdb shows in-frame clones only, minus some. Seen here are roughly 51,000 clones, less than 85% observed once, and the top ten hold more than 9%. The time point was: pretreatment peripheral blood. Metastatic or locally advanced urothelial carcinoma was present in the patients. The TCR originated in an older man with urothelial cancer. The sample in question was PBMCs, obtained around atezolizumab (anti-PD-L1) treatment. The chain has TRBV30 and TRBJ1-5; D gene unclear. The CDR3 loop reads CAWRRRDGQPQHF. DNA for the CDR3: TGTGCCTGGAGACGACGGGATGGGCAGCCCCAGCATTTT.